The 21 T cell receptor beta chains in this list originate from one sample, sequenced in a study of blood T cell repertoires in COVID-19. TCRdb's copy holds only in-frame clones and misses some; the assay was immunoSEQ multiplex PCR. Of over 100,000 clones in the sample, approximately 88% were seen once. The sequencing input was peripheral blood. The receptors derive from a man aged 45-65 years with acute or convalescent COVID-19.

This clone was seen just once. The chain employs TRBV13 and TRBJ2-2, with D possibly TRBD2 on 6 matching bases. This CDR3 has 15 residues. V was shortened by 2 bases and J by 7 bases, with 14 bases between the two germline ends. Germline V lookup: CDR1 PRHDT, CDR2 FYEKMQ (reference sequence). As DNA, the CDR3 is TGTGCCAGCAGCTTACGCGGGGAGGCGGGCGGGGAGCTGTTTTTT. It translates to CASSLRGEAGGELFF.

The genes are TRBV2 and TRBJ2-3; D possibly corresponds to TRBD1 (6 bases). V was shortened by 6 bases and J by 3 bases, with 10 bases between the two germline ends. There are 13 residues in the CDR3. Germline CDR1 SNHLY, CDR2 FYNNEI. DNA of the CDR3: TGTGCCAGCAGAAGAGACAGGACAGATACGCAGTATTTT. Protein sequence: CASRRDRTDTQYF.

The rearrangement joins TRBV25-1 to TRBJ1-5; D call uncertain. CDR1 and CDR2 from the germline V gene are MGHDK and SYGVNS. V was cut by 4 bases and J by 2 bases, with 6 bases left in between. The CDR3 runs 13 residues. The DNA of the CDR3 is TGTGCCAGCAGTGGGAGCCGCAATCAGCCCCAGCATTTT. This sequence encodes CASSGSRNQPQHF.

The chain recombines TRBV5-5 with TRBJ1-6; possible D gene TRBD1, 5 bases. Germline V gene lookup returns CDR1 SGHKS and CDR2 YYEKEE (reference sequence). The CDR3 loop spans 14 amino acids. The V and J ends lost 6 bases and 12 bases respectively, with 19 bases between them. The CDR3 DNA reads TGTGCCAGCACCCCGGGGGAGACCCCCCTACCCCTCCACTTT. The encoded protein is CASTPGETPLPLHF. The full variable domain, its missing parts supplied by reference TRBV5-5 and TRBJ1-6, is DAGVTQSPTHLIKTRGQQVTLRCSPISGHKSVSWYQQVLGQGPQFIFQYYEKEERGRGNFPDRFSARQFPNYSSELNVNALLLGDSALYLCASTPGETPLPLHFGNGTRLTVT.

The chain joins TRBV24-1 to TRBJ2-1; tentatively, D is TRBD1 (8 bases). V shed 4 bases and J shed 4 bases, with 13 bases lying between them. CDR3 size: 15 residues. From germline, CDR1 is KGHDR and CDR2 SFDVKD. The CDR3 protein is CATSEAGQAYNEQFF. The CDR3 region has the DNA TGTGCCACCAGTGAAGCGGGACAGGCATACAATGAGCAGTTCTTC.

The CDR3 loop reads CASSPRTAYSPLHF. In DNA form, the CDR3 reads TGTGCCAGTAGTCCCCGGACAGCTTATTCACCCCTCCACTTT. The gene calls are TRBV19 and TRBJ1-6, with D possibly matching TRBD1 (6 bases). This CDR3 has 14 residues. CDR1 is LNHDA and CDR2 is SQIVND in the germline V gene (reference sequence). V was trimmed by 5 bases and J by 8 bases, leaving 13 bases between them.

This chain uses TRBV4-1 with TRBJ2-7; 7 nucleotides line up with TRBD2. V dropped 4 bases and J dropped 7; count of bases not matched to a gene: 7. CDR3 length equals 13 residues. The V gene's germline CDR1 is MGHRA and CDR2 YSYEKL. The CDR3 is CASSLGLQGEQYF. Written as DNA, the CDR3 is TGCGCCAGCAGCCTGGGACTACAAGGGGAGCAGTACTTC.

The chain combines TRBV5-8 with TRBJ1-5; no reliable D call. The CDR3 sequence is 14 residues long. The germline V gene encodes CDR1 SGHTS and CDR2 YDEGEE. Deletions cut 1 base from V and 0 bases from J, with 5 bases between. The CDR3 here is CASSLFNSNQPQHF. As DNA, the CDR3 is TGTGCCAGCAGCTTGTTCAATAGCAATCAGCCCCAGCATTTT.

This chain uses TRBV19 with TRBJ1-1; the D gene is possibly TRBD1 (5 bases). Germline V gene data show CDR1 as LNHDA and CDR2 as SQIVND (reference sequence). Trimming pared 1 base from V and 0 bases from J, leaving 12 bases between. The CDR3 is 16 amino acids. The CDR3 coding sequence is TGTGCCAGTAGTATAGGTTCAGGGATCATGAACACTGAAGCTTTCTTT. This gives the protein CASSIGSGIMNTEAFF.

The chain uses TRBV9 and TRBJ1-2; unclear D gene. The CDR3 is 14 amino acids. Germline V CDR1 and CDR2: SGDLS, YYNGEE. Trimming shortened V by 0 bases and J by 1 base, and 7 bases separated the two germline ends. DNA of the CDR3: TGTGCCAGCAGCGTAGGGCAGGTTAACTATGGCTACACCTTC. It is translated as CASSVGQVNYGYTF.

This chain links TRBV5-1 with TRBJ2-1, with TRBD1 matching 8 bases. Germline-derived CDR1 and CDR2 are SGHRS and YFSETQ. This CDR3 is built from 15 residues. Losses at the gene ends were 4 bases for V and 2 bases for J; bases not matched to a gene: 5. The CDR3, as DNA: TGCGCCAGCAGCCGCACGGACAGGGCCTACAATGAGCAGTTCTTC. This encodes CASSRTDRAYNEQFF.

The chain joins TRBV19 to TRBJ2-1; no firm D call. The germline CDR1 and CDR2 sequences are LNHDA and SQIVND (reference sequence). V lost 6 bases and J lost 4, with 10 bases in between. CDR3 size: 13 residues. The DNA for the CDR3 is TGTGCCAGTAGCGCCACAATGTACAATGAGCAGTTCTTC. It is translated as CASSATMYNEQFF.

The rearrangement links TRBV27 to TRBJ2-6, with 8 positions matching TRBD1. Trimming at V came to 5 bases and at J to 1 base, leaving 7 bases not matched to a gene. This CDR3 is 17 amino acids long. CDR1 is MNHEY and CDR2 is SMNVEV in the germline V gene (reference sequence). The CDR3 DNA sequence: TGTGCCAGCAGTAGACAGGGGTTAATATCTGGGGCCAACGTCCTGACTTTC. This sequence encodes CASSRQGLISGANVLTF. Supplemented by reference TRBV27 and TRBJ2-6, the full variable domain reads EAQVTQNPRYLITVTGKKLTVTCSQNMNHEYMSWYRQDPGLGLRQIYYSMNVEVTDKGDVPEGYKVSRKEKRNFPLILESPSPNQTSLYFCASSRQGLISGANVLTFGAGSRLTVL.

The J gene is TRBJ2-1, the V gene TRBV6-6, with D possibly TRBD1 on 6 matching bases. V was pared by 0 bases and J by 2 bases, with 11 bases between. Germline CDR1 is MNHNY and CDR2 is SVGAGI (reference sequence). This CDR3 contains 16 residues. The CDR3 nucleotides read TGTGCCAGCAGTTACTCTCAGGGGTTCACCTACAATGAGCAGTTCTTC. This encodes CASSYSQGFTYNEQFF.

The genes are TRBV7-9 and TRBJ2-2, with D perhaps TRBD1 (5 bases). Germline V CDR1 and CDR2: SEHNR, FQNEAQ (reference sequence). The CDR3 is made up of 17 amino acids. V lost 5 bases and J lost 1, with 17 bases in between. The CDR3 spells CASSEWGPALNTGELFF. The CDR3 DNA is TGTGCCAGCAGCGAATGGGGCCCCGCCCTGAACACCGGGGAGCTGTTTTTT.

As for this clone: One junction end does not reproduce the germline sequence, and a read error may be involved. The V gene is TRBV5-1, the J gene TRBJ2-7, with D maybe TRBD2 (6 bases). This CDR3 spans 12 amino acids. Germline CDR1 reads SGHRS; CDR2 reads YFSETQ. CDR3 nucleotide sequence: TGCGCCAGCAGCGATTCGGTGGAGGGCTTGTCCTTC. It yields the protein CASSDSVEGLSF.

V and J are TRBV5-1 and TRBJ2-6; possibly TRBD2 for D (6 bases). V lost 0 bases, J lost 3 bases, and 13 bases lay in between. Looked up from germline, CDR1 is SGHRS and CDR2 is YFSETQ. The CDR3 spans 17 residues. The CDR3 protein is CASSLEGLVRGANVLTF. DNA for the CDR3: TGCGCCAGCAGCTTGGAGGGACTCGTTCGTGGGGCCAACGTCCTGACTTTC.

The gene calls are TRBV11-3 and TRBJ2-3, with TRBD1 matching 7 bases. Losses at the gene ends were 2 bases for V and 14 bases for J; bases not matched to a gene: 10. The CDR3 loop spans 13 amino acids. Germline V gives CDR1 SGHNT, CDR2 YENEEA. The CDR3 sequence is CASSLRDRALLYF. The CDR3 nucleotides read TGTGCCAGCAGCTTAAGGGACAGAGCCCTATTGTATTTT.

The chain is built from TRBV2 and TRBJ1-2; D possibly corresponds to TRBD1 (6 bases). The CDR3 has 15 residues. Germline V gives CDR1 SNHLY, CDR2 FYNNEI. Trimming cost V 2 bases and J 11 bases, with 21 bases left between them. The CDR3 DNA reads TGTGCCAGCAGTGAATTTCCGCGGGCAGGGGAGAGATACACCTTC. Protein sequence: CASSEFPRAGERYTF. The whole variable domain, filled in from reference TRBV2 and TRBJ1-2, reads EPEVTQTPSHQVTQMGQEVILRCVPISNHLYFYWYRQILGQKVEFLVSFYNNEISEKSEIFDDQFSVERPDGSNFTLKIRSTKLEDSAMYFCASSEFPRAGERYTFGSGTRLTVV.

This chain links TRBV5-1 with TRBJ1-1; a possible D gene is TRBD1 (5 bases). The CDR3 totals 14 residues. Germline CDR1 and CDR2: SGHRS and YFSETQ. Trimming left V 2 bases short and J 2 bases short, with 10 bases between. CDR3 coding DNA: TGCGCCAGCAGCTTTTGGAGGGGCAACACTGAAGCTTTCTTT. Residues: CASSFWRGNTEAFF.

This chain connects TRBV5-1 to TRBJ1-2; TRBD1 matches 12 bases. Unmatched junction bases numbered 18, after V lost 8 bases and J lost 4 bases. Germline-derived CDR1 and CDR2 are SGHRS and YFSETQ. The CDR3 consists of 18 residues. The CDR3 sequence is CARPGAGTGGDYFYGYTF. DNA of the CDR3: TGCGCCAGACCCGGGGCCGGGACAGGGGGCGACTATTTCTATGGCTACACCTTC. Combining the CDR3 with reference TRBV5-1 and TRBJ1-2 gives the whole variable domain KAGVTQTPRYLIKTRGQQVTLSCSPISGHRSVSWYQQTPGQGLQFLFEYFSETQRNKGNFPGRFSGRQFSNSRSEMNVSTLELGDSALYLCARPGAGTGGDYFYGYTFGSGTRLTVV.